Sequencing of this T cell receptor (beta chain) was carried out in a study of tumor-infiltrating lymphocytes in primary liver carcinoma. For this clonotype: Germline and junction disagree at one end, which may indicate a read error.

Co-extracting RNA and DNA was done with roughly 17-33 mg of unsorted bulk tissue as input. Patients diagnosed with primary liver carcinoma received treatment through surgical resection. From about 0.45 ug total RNA, TCR beta cDNA was generated with a primer in the constant region. A slightly modified ARM-PCR protocol with three nested multiplex PCR rounds produced these TCR beta libraries. The first two PCR rounds, roughly 11 cycles each, used TRBV1-TRBV30 forward primers and a C-beta reverse primer. Each CDR3 protein is one row after TCRdb ran MiXCR on the multiplex PCR reads. The sample lists tens of thousands of distinct CDR3 sequences, approximately 77% seen once, with 15% to 20% in the top ten. Germline V gives CDR1 SGHDT, CDR2 YYEEEE. The CDR3 has 15 residues.

The specimen was liver tumor tissue from sampling region 1. Subset in this sample: tumor region T1, superior pole. The clonotype originates from a man in his forties with primary liver carcinoma and hepatitis B virus infection. V gene TRBV5-6 combines with J gene TRBJ1-1; the D is unclear. CDR3: CASSLLSDAGAKILF. Here the CDR3 DNA reads TGTGCCAGCAGCTTGTTGTCGGATGCGGGTGCTAAAATTCTCTTT.